This T cell receptor (beta chain) was observed in a study of T-cell memory formation after mild COVID-19. Across the whole study: Clusters were largely donor specific.

TCRdb itself ran the 5' RACE reads through MiXCR, one entry per CDR3 protein. The data hold 550,000 to 700,000 distinct CDR3 sequences, with 18% observed a single time. Germline V gives CDR1 SGHTA, CDR2 FQGNSA. V lost 1 base, J lost 6 bases, and 3 bases lay in between. This CDR3 spans 11 amino acids. This clonotype was found many times. Antigen: not known. Findings and caveats of the study: Clones that got smaller from day 15 to 85 had even CD4/CD8, while clones growing later tipped toward CD4+.

Sequencing input: PBMCs or a T cell subset sorted from them (not recorded which). The V call is TRBV7-2, the J call TRBJ2-5; the D is unclear. The TCR sequence derives from an adult woman who had mild COVID-19 (a few samples of this study predate the infection). Cell type and time point are not known. The CDR3 DNA is TGTGCCAGCAGCTTAGGGCAGACCCAGTACTTC. Translated, it gives CASSLGQTQYF.